The present T cell receptor (beta chain) was sequenced within a study of Ad26.COV2.S vaccination and SARS-CoV-2 variants (dated by TCRdb to the early 2020s). Notes on the research overall: Vaccine-arm donors were drawn from COV1001, a multicentre, randomized, double-blind, placebo-controlled phase I-IIa trial of Ad26.COV2.S in healthy adults. Throughout the experiments and outcome assessment, investigators stayed blinded to trial group allocation. Sequencing of the TCRbeta repertoire served to evaluate the specificity and breadth of SARS-CoV-2-reactive T cell receptors following Ad26.COV2.S vaccination. Trial participants were randomized into five groups of five, in which low-dose or high-dose Ad26.COV2.S was given once or twice, or placebo was given on both occasions. The TCR-sequenced set comprised about 32 samples: 19 Ad26.COV2.S vaccine recipients, 5 placebo recipients and 8 SARS-CoV-2 convalescent individuals. Dosing of Ad26.COV2.S was intramuscular, at either 5x10^10 or 1x10^11 viral particles, delivered as one shot or as two shots spaced 56 days apart.

Reading the label with the study, this specimen's treatment or condition is: around 19 received Ad26.COV2.S at low or high dose, single or two shots; a few received placebo; per-sample allocation not given. Repertoires of vaccine and placebo recipients were sequenced from samples collected on day 63 after the first injection. In Cohort 1b, about two dozen adults aged 18-55 years were enrolled at a single site in Boston, USA, between 29 July and 7 August 2020. Ad26.COV2.S was a replication-incompetent adenovirus type 26 vector that expressed a prefusion-stabilized SARS-CoV-2 spike protein derived from the original Wuhan strain. Trimming takes 4 bases from V and 7 bases from J, and the germline ends sit 21 bases apart. For CDR1 and CDR2, the germline V gene lists SGHRS and YFSETQ. From cysteine to phenylalanine, the CDR3 is 17 amino acids long. Only the CDR3 part of the read is kept: 51 bases, read in frame from the first base.

As for this clone: Its recognized antigen is unknown. No much larger clonotype is one base removed from it; base qualities were not supplied.

Study-wide findings and limitations: Vaccine and placebo recipients had comparable non-spike TCR breadth, which fits with the vaccine containing only spike. Substantial breadth of spike-specific CD8+ and CD4+ T cell responses was reported after vaccination. The study was not powered to compare responses between vaccine doses or regimens. Spike-specific TCR breadth was higher in Ad26.COV2.S recipients than in placebo recipients (P = 0.0014). The authors noted that total T cell responses may have been underestimated by the TCR breadth and depth analyses.

The immunoSEQ Assay was the method used to sequence TCRbeta CDR3 regions. After extraction, genomic DNA underwent amplification by bias-controlled multiplex PCR, followed by high-throughput sequencing. Per the authors' processing: To quantify the absolute abundance of every unique TCRbeta CDR3 region, sequences were collapsed and filtered. T cell fraction was estimated by normalization of TCRbeta template counts to usable DNA, with usable DNA being measured through amplification of reference genes present in all nucleated cells. Repertoire TCRs were annotated as SARS-CoV-2-specific by exact matching of V gene, CDR3 amino acid sequence and J gene to a known reactive TCR set. The reference SARS-CoV-2 TCR set came from MIRA and was filtered for enrichment in COVID-19-positive ImmuneCODE repertoires, removing public or cross-reactive TCRs. Drawing on the MIRA antigens, annotated TCRs were analysed further at the level of specific ORF or position within ORF. Breadth was defined as the number of annotated unique rearrangements divided by the total number of unique productive rearrangements, and depth was defined as the summed frequency of the annotated unique rearrangements. Two-sided Wilcoxon rank-sum tests were used to compare TCR breadth between groups. Here the immuneACCESS table is served through TCRdb, limited to in-frame sequences with V and J called. Missing clones are a known gap in these copies; in checked studies unresolved V genes cover under half, and the rest lacks a known reason. V and J calls and clone size follow that table, whereas D and trimming were derived from the DNA. The sample table contains roughly 700,000 clones; only one count was recorded for roughly 90% of them. About 1.5% of the sample is held by the ten biggest clonotypes.

This chain is built from TRBV5-1 and TRBJ1-6; the D segment cannot be called with confidence. The sequencing here drew on peripheral blood, taken in a trial of Ad26.COV2.S vaccine versus placebo. The clonotype comes from a person between 18 and 59 years old who received the Ad26.COV2.S COVID-19 vaccine or a placebo. The CDR3 region reads CASSPDTANPRNSPLHF. The nucleotide sequence reads TGCGCCAGCAGCCCTGACACAGCCAACCCTAGGAATTCACCCCTCCACTTT.